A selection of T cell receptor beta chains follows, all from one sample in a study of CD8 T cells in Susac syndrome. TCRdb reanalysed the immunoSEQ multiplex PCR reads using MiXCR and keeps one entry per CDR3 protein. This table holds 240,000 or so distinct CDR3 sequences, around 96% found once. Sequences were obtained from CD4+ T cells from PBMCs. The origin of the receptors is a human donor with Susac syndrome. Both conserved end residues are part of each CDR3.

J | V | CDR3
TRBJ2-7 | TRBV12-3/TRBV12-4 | CASRRQPGEQYF
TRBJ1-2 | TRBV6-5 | CASSLDRAGYTF
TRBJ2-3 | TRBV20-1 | CSAPATGRADTQYF
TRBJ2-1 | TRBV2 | CASSEFSAVSYNEQFF
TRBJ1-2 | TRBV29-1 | CSALVGQGAPSRGYTF
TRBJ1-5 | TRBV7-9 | CASSPGTGKDQPQHF
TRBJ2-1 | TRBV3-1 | CASFNSYNEQFF
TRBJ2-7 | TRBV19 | CASRREGAGAEQYF
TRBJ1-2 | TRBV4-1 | CASSLAGTPDGYTF
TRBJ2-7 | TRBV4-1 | CASSPQADRGEQYF
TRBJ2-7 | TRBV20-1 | CSVWSGGQGSVHEQYF
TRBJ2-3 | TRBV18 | CASSPPPASDTQYF
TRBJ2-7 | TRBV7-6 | CASSSGAVAGVSYEQYF
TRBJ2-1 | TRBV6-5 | CASSSTRRNPKGNEQFF
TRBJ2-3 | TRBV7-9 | CASSDWQRDFEDTQYF
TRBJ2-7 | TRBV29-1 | CSVETVPGQGSGEQYF
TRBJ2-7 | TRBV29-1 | CSVAGVVSYEQYF
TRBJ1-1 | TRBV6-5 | CASSYAGPRGLTEAFF
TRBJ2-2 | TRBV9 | CASSPRGPNTGELFF
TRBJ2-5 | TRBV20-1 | CSARDLDLAFRVETQYF
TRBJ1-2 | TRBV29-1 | CSVETGQGSGYTF
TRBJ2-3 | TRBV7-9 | CASSRPGNSGTDTQYF
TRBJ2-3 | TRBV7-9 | CASSPGQEYIYTDTQYF
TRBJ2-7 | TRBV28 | CASSLRDRVSF
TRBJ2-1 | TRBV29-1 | CSAGGTSYEQFF
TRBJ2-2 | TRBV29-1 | CSVEGTSVTGELFF
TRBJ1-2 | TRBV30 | CAGNYGYTF
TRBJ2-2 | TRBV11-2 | CASSFSGSGAGELFF
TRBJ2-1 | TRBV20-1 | CSARSGALGFF
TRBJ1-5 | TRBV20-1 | CSARLSGGVDQPQHF
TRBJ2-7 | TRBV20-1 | CSARGYRQGLYEQYF
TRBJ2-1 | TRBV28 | CASSLRAVTNEQFF
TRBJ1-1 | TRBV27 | CASKRAGGLTEAFF
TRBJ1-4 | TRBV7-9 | CASSSTTGMAEKLFF
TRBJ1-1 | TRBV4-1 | CASSFLLIGTLTEAFF
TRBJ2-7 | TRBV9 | CASSPFLRSGEQYF
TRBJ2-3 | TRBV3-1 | CASSRGPTDTDTQYF
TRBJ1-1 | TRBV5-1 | CVSSSDGAANTEAFF
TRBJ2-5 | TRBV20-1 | CSAVRGNQETQYF
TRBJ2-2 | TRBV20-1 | CSASAAGGLSGELFF
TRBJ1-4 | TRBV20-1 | CSAMDRARGHEKLFF
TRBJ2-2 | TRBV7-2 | CASSRGLADTGELFF
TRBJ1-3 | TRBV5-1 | CASSLGTSTPGNTIYF